Listed below are T cell receptor beta chains from one sample, sequenced in a study of shared clonotypes between healthy human individuals. Produced via immunoSEQ multiplex PCR; TCRdb's table is partial and in-frame only. The sample consists of under 750,000 clones, 72% of them appearing once. Sequenced: memory CD4+ T cells sorted from blood. The receptors shown here come from a woman aged 25-40 years in good health. CDR3s include the opening cysteine and the closing phenylalanine or tryptophan. Fields, in order: D gene, clone size, V gene, J gene, CDR3 protein, CDR3 DNA. The D gene is left open where the match is weak. Part of the rows lack a size; the others show once, few, many or a class for expanded clones.

TRBD2,.,TRBV11-2,TRBJ2-7,CASSESTSAYEQYF,TGTGCCAGCAGCGAATCGACTAGCGCCTACGAGCAGTACTTC
.,.,TRBV5-6,TRBJ2-5,CASSMGVQETQYF,TGTGCCAGCAGCATGGGGGTGCAAGAGACCCAGTACTTC
.,few,TRBV14,TRBJ1-2,CASSQFRIPNYGYTF,TGTGCCAGCAGCCAATTCAGGATCCCGAACTATGGCTACACCTTC
.,.,TRBV19,TRBJ1-5,CASSLTGDTF,TGTGCCAGTAGTCTTACTGGGGACACTTTT
.,.,TRBV4-2,TRBJ1-3,CASSQGVTGSGNTIYF,TGTGCCAGCAGCCAAGGGGTCACAGGCTCTGGAAACACCATATATTTT
TRBD2,.,TRBV4-2,TRBJ2-7,CASSQEPSGSEYEQYF,TGTGCCAGCAGCCAAGAACCTAGCGGGAGTGAATACGAGCAGTACTTC
.,.,TRBV1,TRBJ2-2,CTSSQGPGQGRNGELFF,TGCACCAGCAGCCAAGGGCCGGGACAGGGACGTAACGGGGAGCTGTTTTTT
TRBD1,.,TRBV18,TRBJ2-7,CASSFSGTGSSYEQYF,TGTGCCAGCTCATTCTCCGGGACAGGGAGCTCCTACGAGCAGTACTTC
.,.,TRBV14,TRBJ2-3,CASSYRVSTDTQYF,TGTGCCAGCAGCTATCGAGTTAGCACAGATACGCAGTATTTT
TRBD2,.,TRBV28,TRBJ2-7,CASTAGGPYEQYF,TGTGCCAGCACAGCGGGAGGGCCCTACGAGCAGTACTTC
.,.,TRBV5-6,TRBJ2-7,CASSLASSQYYEQYF,TGTGCCAGCAGCTTAGCGTCTAGCCAGTACTACGAGCAGTACTTC
.,many,TRBV7-2,TRBJ1-4,CASSRRVRNEKLFF,TGTGCCAGCAGCCGAAGGGTCCGTAATGAAAAACTGTTTTTT
.,.,TRBV6-1,TRBJ1-5,CASSGIYSNQPQHF,TGTGCCAGCAGTGGAATTTATAGCAATCAGCCCCAGCATTTT
.,.,TRBV7-2,TRBJ2-1,CASSSREMTYNEQFF,TGTGCCAGCAGCTCCCGGGAGATGACCTACAATGAGCAGTTCTTC
.,.,TRBV15,TRBJ2-2,CATSRGGNGELFF,TGTGCCACCAGCAGGGGGGGAAACGGGGAGCTGTTTTTT
.,few,TRBV27,TRBJ2-3,CASSLSWAGDTQYF,TGTGCCAGCAGTTTAAGTTGGGCCGGAGATACGCAGTATTTT
.,.,TRBV2,TRBJ1-2,CASRATETNYGYTF,TGTGCCAGCAGGGCGACAGAAACTAACTATGGCTACACCTTC
TRBD2,.,TRBV29-1,TRBJ2-6,CSVAVLAGGYSGANVLTF,TGCAGCGTTGCCGTACTAGCGGGAGGGTATTCTGGGGCCAACGTCCTGACTTTC
TRBD2,few,TRBV2,TRBJ2-1,CASRSGTSGSNEQFF,TGTGCCAGCAGGTCCGGGACTAGCGGGAGCAATGAGCAGTTCTTC
.,.,TRBV18,TRBJ2-6,CASSPPPGENLGGANVLTF,TGTGCCAGCTCGCCACCTCCAGGAGAAAACCTAGGGGGGGCCAACGTCCTGACTTTC
.,.,TRBV11-1,TRBJ2-1,CASSLRGSEYNEQFF,TGTGCCAGCAGCTTAAGGGGGAGCGAATACAATGAGCAGTTCTTC
.,.,TRBV28,TRBJ2-7,CASIGPGVGYEQYF,TGTGCCAGCATCGGCCCAGGGGTCGGGTACGAGCAGTACTTC
.,.,TRBV28,TRBJ1-3,CASSPPERSSGNTIYF,TGTGCCAGCAGTCCCCCGGAGCGGAGCTCTGGAAACACCATATATTTT